The 32 T cell receptor beta chains below all came from one sample that was sequenced in a study of long-term antiretroviral therapy in people with HIV. The run of the v3.0 immunoSEQ assay was at survey level. Assay used: immunoSEQ multiplex PCR; TCRdb lists only in-frame clones, some missing. This table has 11,000 or so clones, 80% to 85% appearing once. Here the sequenced sample was unsorted PBMCs, taken 1.2 years after starting antiretroviral therapy. These receptor sequences come from a man aged 35-49 years with HIV.

The CDR3 nucleotides read TGTGCCAGCAGCCCGTCGGGCTCTGGGGCCAACGTCCTGACTTTC. Encoded protein: CASSPSGSGANVLTF. This chain connects TRBV7-6 to TRBJ2-6; no reliable D call. Germline-derived CDR1 and CDR2 are SGHVS and FNYEAQ. V was shortened by 5 bases and J by 0 bases, with 8 bases between the two germline ends. The CDR3 spans 15 residues.

This rearrangement joins TRBV4-2 to TRBJ2-7; 8 nucleotides match TRBD1. This CDR3 is built from 15 residues. CDR1 and CDR2 (germline): LGHNA, YNFKEQ. J lost 6 bases, V lost 1 base, and 8 bases had no gene match. CDR3: CASSQVFDRGFEQYF. DNA of the CDR3: TGTGCCAGCAGCCAAGTCTTCGACAGGGGTTTCGAGCAGTACTTC.

The rearrangement links TRBV29-1 to TRBJ2-6; D gene uncertain. This CDR3 region has 14 residues. Germline values: CDR1 SQVTM, CDR2 ANQGSEA. V was cut by 7 bases and J by 2 bases, with 12 bases left in between. For the CDR3, the DNA is TGCAGCGCTGTGACTTTACCTGGGGCCAACGTCCTGACTTTC. It translates to CSAVTLPGANVLTF.

This clone was seen a few times. V usage is TRBV14 and J usage is TRBJ2-4, with unresolved D. Looked up from germline, CDR1 is SGHDN and CDR2 is FVKESK. This CDR3 has 17 amino acids. V was clipped by 0 bases and J by 3 bases, with 15 bases between them. The CDR3, as DNA: TGTGCCAGCAGCCAAGATTGGTTGGGCGGCGGCAAAAACATTCAGTACTTC. This translates into CASSQDWLGGGKNIQYF.

The rearrangement uses TRBV5-1 and TRBJ2-7; perhaps TRBD1 as D (6 bases). The CDR3 runs 12 residues. In germline, CDR1 is SGHRS, CDR2 YFSETQ. V was shortened by 4 bases and J by 4 bases, with 9 bases between the two germline ends. The CDR3 nucleotides read TGCGCCAGCAGCATGGACAGTTACGAGCAGTACTTC. This gives the protein CASSMDSYEQYF.

V is TRBV27 and J is TRBJ2-7, with 8 bases lining up with TRBD1. The CDR3 is 15 amino acids. J was trimmed by 5 bases and V by 0 bases; bases with no gene match: 6. The germline V gene encodes CDR1 MNHEY and CDR2 SMNVEV (reference sequence). The CDR3, as DNA: TGTGCCAGCAGTTTATCTCCGGACAGGGAGGACGAGCAGTACTTC. Amino acids: CASSLSPDREDEQYF.

The chain couples TRBV30 to TRBJ2-2; 7 bases align to TRBD2. J gave up 4 bases and V 3 bases, and 5 bases lay outside the gene matches. The germline gives CDR1 GTSNPN, CDR2 SVGIG (reference sequence). The CDR3 covers 14 residues. CDR3 bases: TGTGCCTGGAGGGGGGGGGACTTCACCGGGGAGCTGTTTTTT. Translating it yields CAWRGGDFTGELFF.

V is TRBV15 and J is TRBJ2-3; D not resolved. Per germline, CDR1 LNHNV and CDR2 YYDKDF (reference sequence). The V end was cut by 1 base, the J end by 4 bases, with 3 bases between. This CDR3 comprises 12 residues. CDR3 region: CATSRGADTQYF. CDR3 nucleotide sequence: TGTGCCACCAGCAGAGGGGCAGATACGCAGTATTTT.

This clone has only a few counts. J is TRBJ2-6 and V is TRBV6-5, with D maybe TRBD1 (6 bases). CDR1 is MNHEY, CDR2 SVGAGI, per germline. The V gene lost 0 bases and the J gene lost 2 bases, with 8 bases spanning the gap. The CDR3 totals 16 residues. For the CDR3, the DNA is TGTGCCAGCAGTTACTCGGGGGCAACTGGGGCCAACGTCCTGACTTTC. Translating it yields CASSYSGATGANVLTF.

This clone was seen a handful of times. The J gene is TRBJ1-6, the V gene TRBV25-1, with D perhaps TRBD1 (5 bases). The germline gives CDR1 MGHDK, CDR2 SYGVNS. The length of the CDR3 is 13 residues. Between the trimmed V and J ends, which lost 6 bases and 8 bases, there was a span of 11 bases. The CDR3 nucleotides are TGTGCCAGCAGCTCTCCGGGGGATTCACCCCTCCACTTT. As protein: CASSSPGDSPLHF. Complete variable domain (other parts from reference TRBV25-1 and TRBJ1-6): EADIYQTPRYLVIGTGKKITLECSQTMGHDKMYWYQQDPGMELHLIHYSYGVNSTEKGDLSSESTVSRIRTEHFPLTLESARPSHTSQYLCASSSPGDSPLHFGNGTRLTVT.

The genes are TRBV5-1 and TRBJ2-5, with TRBD1 matching 9 bases. This CDR3 is 14 amino acids long. The germline V gene has CDR1 SGHRS and CDR2 YFSETQ. Trimming cost V 0 bases and J 5 bases; bases outside gene matches: 2. The CDR3 region is CASSLAGQGETQYF. CDR3 in DNA: TGCGCCAGCAGCTTGGCCGGACAGGGGGAGACCCAGTACTTC.

V gene TRBV6-1 combines with J gene TRBJ2-7; 10 nucleotides line up with TRBD2. The length of the CDR3 is 15 residues. Trimming took 1 base from V and 6 from J; bases not matched to a gene: 6. The V gene's germline CDR1 is MNHNS and CDR2 SASEGT. The CDR3 DNA is TGTGCCAGCAGTGAAGAAAGCGGGGGGGCAAGCGAGCAGTACTTC. This sequence encodes CASSEESGGASEQYF.

This clone was detected a few times. J is TRBJ1-2 and V is TRBV5-4; TRBD1 matches 8 bases. The germline CDR1 and CDR2 sequences are SGHNT and YYREEE (reference sequence). V lost 4 bases and J lost 7; bases outside the gene matches: 12. The CDR3 totals 15 residues. CDR3 coding DNA: TGTGCCAGCAGCGGCACCGGGACAGGTATAGGTGGCTACACCTTC. This gives the protein CASSGTGTGIGGYTF.

Comment on this clone: The junction does not match germline at one end; this may be a read error. This chain uses TRBV4-3 with TRBJ1-2; D is possibly TRBD1 (6 bases). This CDR3 has 14 residues. From germline, CDR1 is LGHNA and CDR2 YSLEER. CDR3 nucleotides: TGCGCCAGCAGCCAAGATCGCGACAGGAACCCTTACTCCTTC. Protein product: CASSQDRDRNPYSF.

V is TRBV5-1 and J is TRBJ1-4; D may be TRBD1 (5 bases). V dropped 4 bases and J dropped 0 bases, with 16 bases sitting between them. The CDR3 spans 17 residues. Germline assignment: CDR1 SGHRS and CDR2 YFSETQ. CDR3 sequence: CASSPGTAPATNEKLFF. DNA of the CDR3: TGCGCCAGCAGCCCCGGGACGGCCCCGGCAACTAATGAAAAACTGTTTTTT.

The V and J genes are TRBV7-2 and TRBJ1-1, with 7 bases matching TRBD1. Germline V gene lookup returns CDR1 SGHTA and CDR2 FQGNSA. The CDR3 has 16 residues. With 5 bases clipped from V and 0 bases from J, the junction kept 9 bases outside the gene matches. The CDR3 sequence: CASSRQGRGVNTEAFF. The CDR3 nucleotides read TGTGCCAGCAGCAGACAGGGTAGGGGGGTGAACACTGAAGCTTTCTTT. The variable domain in full, with the rest retrieved from reference TRBV7-2 and TRBJ1-1, is GAGVSQSPSNKVTEKGKDVELRCDPISGHTALYWYRQSLGQGLEFLIYFQGNSAPDKSGLPSDRFSAERTGGSVSTLTIQRTQQEDSAVYLCASSRQGRGVNTEAFFGQGTRLTVV.

The chain couples TRBV29-1 to TRBJ2-1; 10 bases are a match to TRBD2. The germline CDR1 and CDR2 sequences are SQVTM and ANQGSEA. The CDR3 totals 16 residues. With V trimmed by 6 bases and J by 3 bases, 11 bases remained unmatched. DNA for the CDR3: TGCAGCGTCGAATGGACCTCTAGCGGGGGCTACAATGAGCAGTTCTTC. It is translated as CSVEWTSSGGYNEQFF.

This chain uses TRBV28 with TRBJ1-5, with a possible D match to TRBD1 (5 bases). This CDR3 comprises 14 residues. The V gene's germline CDR1 is MDHEN and CDR2 SYDVKM. V shed 5 bases and J shed 7 bases, with 15 bases lying between them. CDR3 bases: TGTGCCAGCAGTACGCCAGGGTCGAGGCAGCCCCAGCATTTT. This gives the protein CASSTPGSRQPQHF.

The chain links TRBV11-2 to TRBJ2-1; 7 nucleotides match TRBD2. Germline loops: CDR1 SGHAT, CDR2 FQNNGV. J was trimmed by 0 bases and V by 5 bases; bases with no gene match: 7. The CDR3 runs to 16 residues. CDR3 region: CASSPRGGGSYNEQFF. The CDR3 DNA reads TGTGCCAGCAGCCCCCGTGGCGGGGGCTCCTACAATGAGCAGTTCTTC.

The chain recombines TRBV6-1 with TRBJ1-5; unclear D gene. Trimming cost V 7 bases and J 3 bases, with 7 bases left between them. In germline, CDR1 is MNHNS, CDR2 SASEGT. The CDR3 loop spans 12 amino acids. As DNA, the CDR3 is TGTGCCAGCATGTTGCCCAATCAGCCCCAGCATTTT. Residues: CASMLPNQPQHF.

This clone has more than one count but fewer than ten. The rearrangement links TRBV29-1 to TRBJ1-1; perhaps TRBD1 as D (6 bases). V was trimmed by 5 bases and J by 4 bases, leaving 14 bases between them. Looked up from germline, CDR1 is SQVTM and CDR2 is ANQGSEA. The CDR3 is 13 residues long. CDR3: CSVRVGGGTEAFF. CDR3 coding DNA: TGCAGCGTTCGGGTCGGAGGGGGCACTGAAGCTTTCTTT.

This sequence joins TRBV9 and TRBJ2-3, with D possibly TRBD2 on 6 matching bases. The CDR3 runs 15 residues. V dropped 0 bases and J dropped 0 bases, with 8 bases sitting between them. The germline V gene encodes CDR1 SGDLS and CDR2 YYNGEE. In DNA form, the CDR3 reads TGTGCCAGCAGCGTAGGCGGGGTTAGCACAGATACGCAGTATTTT. Its protein is CASSVGGVSTDTQYF.

The chain carries TRBV7-9 and TRBJ2-7, with D unclear. V lost 1 base to trimming and J lost 6 bases, with 10 bases between them. Germline V gene sequence: CDR1 SEHNR, CDR2 FQNEAQ (reference sequence). CDR3 length equals 13 residues. The CDR3 DNA reads TGTGCCAGCAGCTTAGACGTGAAGATCGAGCAGTACTTC. Translated: CASSLDVKIEQYF.

The rearrangement links TRBV5-1 to TRBJ1-5, with 10 bases fitting TRBD1. The CDR3 totals 15 residues. V shed 3 bases and J 4 bases; nucleotides not matched to a gene: 4. Germline V gene sequence: CDR1 SGHRS, CDR2 YFSETQ. CDR3 in DNA: TGCGCCAGCAGCTCCGGGACAGGGGTTAATCAGCCCCAGCATTTT. Translation: CASSSGTGVNQPQHF.

This sequence joins TRBV10-3 and TRBJ1-6; D call uncertain. Trimming cost V 7 bases and J 5 bases, with 9 bases left between them. Germline V gene lookup returns CDR1 ENHRY and CDR2 SYGVKD. The CDR3 consists of 13 residues. The CDR3 spells CAITNLHNSPLHF. CDR3 bases: TGTGCCATCACTAATTTACATAATTCACCCCTCCACTTT.

This chain connects TRBV27 to TRBJ2-2, with 7 bases lining up with TRBD1. CDR3 length: 13 residues. The J segment lost 5 bases and the V segment lost 5 bases, leaving 2 bases of the junction unmatched. Germline assignment: CDR1 MNHEY and CDR2 SMNVEV (reference sequence). For the CDR3, the DNA is TGTGCCAGCAGTCACAGGGGAACCGGGGAGCTGTTTTTT. Translated, it gives CASSHRGTGELFF.

The chain couples TRBV5-6 to TRBJ2-1; 9 bases fit TRBD2. The germline CDR1 and CDR2 sequences are SGHDT and YYEEEE. The CDR3 loop spans 14 amino acids. J gave up 7 bases and V 6 bases, and 8 bases lay outside the gene matches. The CDR3 loop is CASNSGTSYNEQFF. For the CDR3, the DNA is TGTGCCAGCAACTCGGGGACTAGCTATAATGAGCAGTTCTTC.

The rearrangement uses TRBV5-1 and TRBJ2-6; D is possibly TRBD2 (6 bases). Between the trimmed V and J ends, which lost 0 bases and 2 bases, there was a span of 9 bases. Germline V gene lookup returns CDR1 SGHRS and CDR2 YFSETQ. The CDR3 loop spans 16 amino acids. The DNA of the CDR3 is TGCGCCAGCAGCTTGGCCGGGGGAGCTGGGGCCAACGTCCTGACTTTC. Translated: CASSLAGGAGANVLTF. Full variable domain (missing parts from reference TRBV5-1 and TRBJ2-6): KAGVTQTPRYLIKTRGQQVTLSCSPISGHRSVSWYQQTPGQGLQFLFEYFSETQRNKGNFPGRFSGRQFSNSRSEMNVSTLELGDSALYLCASSLAGGAGANVLTFGAGSRLTVL.

The chain joins TRBV6-1 to TRBJ1-1; TRBD1 might be the D (5 bases). The V gene's germline CDR1 is MNHNS and CDR2 SASEGT. V shed 0 bases and J shed 5 bases, with 16 bases lying between them. The CDR3 contains 16 residues. CDR3 DNA sequence: TGTGCCAGCAGTGAAGCGCTCGGGGGATGGGTAACTGAAGCTTTCTTT. Protein product: CASSEALGGWVTEAFF.

Regarding this clone: Other nucleotide sequences from this sample produce the same CDR3. V is TRBV30 and J is TRBJ2-7, with 10 bases lining up with TRBD2. The CDR3 consists of 14 residues. With 2 bases clipped from V and 4 bases from J, the junction kept 5 bases outside the gene matches. Germline V gene sequence: CDR1 GTSNPN, CDR2 SVGIG (reference sequence). The CDR3 sequence: CAWSSGLAEYEQYF. For the CDR3, the DNA is TGTGCCTGGAGTAGTGGACTAGCGGAATACGAGCAGTACTTC.

The rearrangement uses TRBV30 and TRBJ2-1; D not certain. This CDR3 is built from 12 residues. The germline V gene encodes CDR1 GTSNPN and CDR2 SVGIG (reference sequence). The V gene lost 3 bases and the J gene lost 5 bases, with 8 bases spanning the gap. The CDR3 here is CAWRGFHNEQFF. The DNA of the CDR3 is TGTGCCTGGAGAGGGTTCCACAATGAGCAGTTCTTC.

This clone was observed once. The chain couples TRBV11-2 to TRBJ2-3; the D gene is possibly TRBD2 (6 bases). This CDR3 is 14 amino acids long. The V end lost 1 base, the J end lost 1 base, and 6 bases lay between the germline ends. CDR1 and CDR2 from the germline V gene are SGHAT and FQNNGV. The CDR3 DNA reads as TGTGCCAGCAGCTTAGCGGGGGGCACAGATACGCAGTATTTT. Translating it yields CASSLAGGTDTQYF.